This TCR beta chain was recorded in a study of blood T cells in healthy people across ages. The second PCR ran about 7 to 12 cycles with a sample-barcoded 5' primer and J-beta primers. TCRdb re-derived calls from the 5' RACE reads in MiXCR, one entry per CDR3 protein. The profile covers approximately 1.5 million distinct CDR3 sequences, with about 31% appearing a single time and roughly 12% taken by the ten largest. Isolated PBMCs totaled at least 6.5 million in each sample. CDR3 length: 20 residues. Germline CDR1 MDHEN, CDR2 SYDVKM. Trimming pared 5 bases from V and 7 bases from J, leaving 33 bases between.

The source of this sequence is a woman aged 25 to 39 in good health. The sequenced sample was blood. The chain combines TRBV28 with TRBJ2-1; perhaps TRBD2 as D (6 bases). CDR3 nucleotide sequence: TGTGCCAGCAGTCGGGAACGACAGCCACTTTACCGGACTAAGTTGAATGAGCAGTTCTTC. Translated, it gives CASSRERQPLYRTKLNEQFF.